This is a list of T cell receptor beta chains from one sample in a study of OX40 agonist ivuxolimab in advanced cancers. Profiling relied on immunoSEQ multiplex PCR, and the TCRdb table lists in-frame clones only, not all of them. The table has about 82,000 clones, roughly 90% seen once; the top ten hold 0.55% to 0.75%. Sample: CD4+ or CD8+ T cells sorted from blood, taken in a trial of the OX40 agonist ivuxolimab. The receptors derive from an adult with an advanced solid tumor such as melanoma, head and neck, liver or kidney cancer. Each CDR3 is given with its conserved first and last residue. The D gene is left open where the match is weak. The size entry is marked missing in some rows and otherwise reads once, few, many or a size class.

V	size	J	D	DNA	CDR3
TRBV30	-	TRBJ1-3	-	TGTGCCTGGATCTGGGACTCTGGAAACACCATATATTTT	CAWIWDSGNTIYF
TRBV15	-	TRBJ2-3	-	TGTGCCACCAGCAGGCCTGGGTCCCCAGATACGCAGTATTTT	CATSRPGSPDTQYF
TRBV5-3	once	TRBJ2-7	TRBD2	TGTGCCAGAAGCTTGGGAGGCGGGAGGGGAAACGAGCAGTACTTC	CARSLGGGRGNEQYF
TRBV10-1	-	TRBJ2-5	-	TGCGCCAGCAGTGAAGGGGTCCAAGAGACCCAGTACTTC	CASSEGVQETQYF
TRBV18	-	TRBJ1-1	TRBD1	TGTGCCAGCTCACCACCTAACAGGGGAATAGGGACTGAAGCTTTCTTT	CASSPPNRGIGTEAFF
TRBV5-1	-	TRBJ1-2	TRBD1	TGCGCCAGCAGCTTGGAGGGGGCTGGTAACTATGGCTACACCTTC	CASSLEGAGNYGYTF
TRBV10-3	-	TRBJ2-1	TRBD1	TGTGCCATTCTTGGACAGGGTGAAGATGAGCAGTTCTTC	CAILGQGEDEQFF
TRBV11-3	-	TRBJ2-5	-	TGTGCCAGCAGCTTAACGGGGGAGACCCAGTACTTC	CASSLTGETQYF
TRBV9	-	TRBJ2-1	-	TGTGCCAGCAGCGTAGGTTCGGCGTACAATGAGCAGTTCTTC	CASSVGSAYNEQFF
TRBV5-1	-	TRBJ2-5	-	TGCGCCAGCAGCTTAGGGACGCTTCAAGAGACCCAGTACTTC	CASSLGTLQETQYF
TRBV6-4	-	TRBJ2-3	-	TGTGCCAGCAGTGACCGGGTTGAGCGGGGCACAGATACGCAGTATTTT	CASSDRVERGTDTQYF
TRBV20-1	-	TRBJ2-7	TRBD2	TGCAGTGCCGCGGGAGTAAGTGAGCAGTACTTC	CSAAGVSEQYF
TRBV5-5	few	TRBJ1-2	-	TGTGCCAGCAGCTTGGCGGCCAGGGACTATGGCTACACCTTC	CASSLAARDYGYTF
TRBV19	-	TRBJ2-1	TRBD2	TGTGCCAGTAGTCCCAACTCTAGCGGGAGGCAGAGCAAGCAGTTCTTC	CASSPNSSGRQSKQFF
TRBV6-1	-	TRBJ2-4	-	TGTGCCAGCAGTGAGGACCTTAAGACCAATTCAGCCAAAAACATTCAGTACTTC	CASSEDLKTNSAKNIQYF
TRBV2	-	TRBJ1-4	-	TGTGCCAGCAGTGTCCGCCAGGAGAATGAAAAACTGTTTTTT	CASSVRQENEKLFF
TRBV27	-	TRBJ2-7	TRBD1	TGTGCCAGCAACCCACAGGGGCCAGGCTACGAGCAGTACTTC	CASNPQGPGYEQYF
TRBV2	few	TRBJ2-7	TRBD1	TGTGCCACCGGACAGGGGGCCTACGAGCAGTACTTC	CATGQGAYEQYF
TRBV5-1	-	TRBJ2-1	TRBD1	TGCGCCAGCAGATGGGACAGGGGTCGGGATGAGCAGTTCTTC	CASRWDRGRDEQFF
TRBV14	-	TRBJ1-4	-	TGTGCCAGCAGCCAATCGAGATCTAATGAAAAACTGTTTTTT	CASSQSRSNEKLFF
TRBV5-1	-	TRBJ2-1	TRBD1	TGCGCCAGCAGCGCCGGGACAGGGGGCAATGAGCAGTTCTTC	CASSAGTGGNEQFF
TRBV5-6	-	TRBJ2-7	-	TGTGCCAGCAGCTTGACCCCTGGGGAGCAGTACTTC	CASSLTPGEQYF
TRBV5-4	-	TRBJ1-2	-	TGTGCCAGCAGCCTCCCGGGACAACAGGGCTACACCTTC	CASSLPGQQGYTF
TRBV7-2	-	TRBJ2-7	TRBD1	TGTGCCAGCAGCTTAGGGATCCGACAGGGGGCCTACGAGCAGTACTTC	CASSLGIRQGAYEQYF
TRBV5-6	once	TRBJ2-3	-	TGTGCCAGCAGCGAGTCCCCAGATACGCAGTATTTT	CASSESPDTQYF
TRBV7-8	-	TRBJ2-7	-	TGTGCCAGCAGCCCAGATGGACAGCAGAACTCCTACGAGCAGTACTTC	CASSPDGQQNSYEQYF
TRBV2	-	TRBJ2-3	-	TGTGCCAGCAGTGAAGCCGGGACTAGCACAGATACGCAGTATTTT	CASSEAGTSTDTQYF
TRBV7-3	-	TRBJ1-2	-	TGTGCCAGCAGCTTATCCGGGGGGCCGACGGCCTATGGCTACACCTTC	CASSLSGGPTAYGYTF
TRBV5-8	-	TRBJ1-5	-	TGTGCCAGCAGCTTGGGACAGGAATATCAGCCCCAGCATTTT	CASSLGQEYQPQHF
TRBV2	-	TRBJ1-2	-	TGTGCCAGCAGTTCGACAATGAGCTATGGCTACACCTTC	CASSSTMSYGYTF
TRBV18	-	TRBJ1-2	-	TGTGCCAGCTCACCACCGGGCTATGGCTACACCTTC	CASSPPGYGYTF